Listed below are T cell receptor beta chains from one sample, sequenced in a study of T cells after yellow fever vaccination. TCRdb reprocessed the 5' RACE reads via MiXCR and lists one record per CDR3 protein. Here the sample spans some 350,000 distinct CDR3 sequences, roughly 6.2% being singletons. The sequencing used PBMCs, collected 5 days after the yellow fever booster vaccination. The receptors were sampled from a man aged 30 to 39 who received the YFV17D yellow fever vaccine. CDR3s include the opening cysteine and the closing phenylalanine or tryptophan. D genes are given only for firm matches. Only some rows state a clone size, as once, few, many or a class for expanded clones.

clone_size: many; v_call: TRBV20-1; j_call: TRBJ2-5; d_call: .; cdr3_nt: TGCAGTGCTGTGAGCGGACAAGAGACCCAGTACTTC; cdr3_aa: CSAVSGQETQYF
clone_size: few; v_call: TRBV12-3/TRBV12-4; j_call: TRBJ2-2; d_call: .; cdr3_nt: TGTGCCAGCAGCCAAGAAACAGGGTCGGCGGGGACCGGGGAGCTGTTTTTT; cdr3_aa: CASSQETGSAGTGELFF
clone_size: .; v_call: TRBV20-1; j_call: TRBJ1-5; d_call: TRBD1; cdr3_nt: TGCAGTGCTAGAACATTGGACAGGGGGCGTCAGAATCAGCCCCAGCATTTT; cdr3_aa: CSARTLDRGRQNQPQHF
clone_size: many; v_call: TRBV5-5; j_call: TRBJ1-5; d_call: TRBD1; cdr3_nt: TGTGCCAGCGGGCAGGGGGCGAGTGTAAGCAATCAGCCCCAGCATTTT; cdr3_aa: CASGQGASVSNQPQHF
clone_size: many; v_call: TRBV9; j_call: TRBJ1-1; d_call: .; cdr3_nt: TGTGCCAGCAGCCCCAGAGAGAGGAACACTGAAGCTTTCTTT; cdr3_aa: CASSPRERNTEAFF
clone_size: few; v_call: TRBV5-5; j_call: TRBJ1-5; d_call: .; cdr3_nt: TGTGCCAGCAGCTTAGGACCATTTAGCAATCAGCCCCAGCATTTT; cdr3_aa: CASSLGPFSNQPQHF
clone_size: .; v_call: TRBV5-4; j_call: TRBJ2-5; d_call: TRBD2; cdr3_nt: TGTGCCAGCAGCTGGGGGGGGGGACTAGCGGGAAAAGGAAGAGAGACCCAGTACTTC; cdr3_aa: CASSWGGGLAGKGRETQYF
clone_size: many; v_call: TRBV30; j_call: TRBJ2-1; d_call: .; cdr3_nt: TGTGCCTGGAGCGGGAGCACCTACAATGAGCAGTTCTTC; cdr3_aa: CAWSGSTYNEQFF
clone_size: few; v_call: TRBV28; j_call: TRBJ2-1; d_call: TRBD2; cdr3_nt: TGTGCCAGCACTTCCCAGATAGTATCTGGGAGGGCCATTTTTGACAATGAGCAGTTCTTC; cdr3_aa: CASTSQIVSGRAIFDNEQFF
clone_size: .; v_call: TRBV20-1; j_call: TRBJ2-1; d_call: .; cdr3_nt: TGCAGTGCTAGAGATTATAGTAGTGAGCAGTTCTTC; cdr3_aa: CSARDYSSEQFF
clone_size: few; v_call: TRBV7-9; j_call: TRBJ2-5; d_call: .; cdr3_nt: TGTGCCAGCAGCTTAGAAAACTCCCAAGAGACCCAGTACTTC; cdr3_aa: CASSLENSQETQYF
clone_size: many; v_call: TRBV5-1; j_call: TRBJ2-5; d_call: .; cdr3_nt: TGCGCCAGCAGCTCTGGCTTCGGCAGACCCCAAGAGACCCAGTACTTC; cdr3_aa: CASSSGFGRPQETQYF
clone_size: .; v_call: TRBV10-3; j_call: TRBJ2-3; d_call: .; cdr3_nt: TGTGCCATCAGTGAGTCGACCAGGGTAAATACGCAGTATTTT; cdr3_aa: CAISESTRVNTQYF
clone_size: many; v_call: TRBV7-6; j_call: TRBJ2-5; d_call: .; cdr3_nt: TGTGCCAGCAGTTTAGGCAGGGGAGAGACCCAGTACTTC; cdr3_aa: CASSLGRGETQYF
clone_size: many; v_call: TRBV7-9; j_call: TRBJ2-2; d_call: .; cdr3_nt: TGTGCCAGCAGCCAGCGGACAAGAACGGGCACCGGGGAGCTGTTTTTT; cdr3_aa: CASSQRTRTGTGELFF
clone_size: few; v_call: TRBV7-2; j_call: TRBJ1-2; d_call: TRBD1; cdr3_nt: TGTGCCAGCAGCTTAAGAGGACAGGGGGCCTATGGCTACACCTTC; cdr3_aa: CASSLRGQGAYGYTF
clone_size: many; v_call: TRBV6-1; j_call: TRBJ2-5; d_call: .; cdr3_nt: TGTGCCAGCAGTAGTATCAGGGGCGGTGAGACCCAGTACTTC; cdr3_aa: CASSSIRGGETQYF
clone_size: .; v_call: TRBV5-1; j_call: TRBJ1-5; d_call: TRBD1; cdr3_nt: TGCGCCAGCCGGCCGGGACAGTCTAGCAATCAGCCCCAGCATTTT; cdr3_aa: CASRPGQSSNQPQHF
clone_size: many; v_call: TRBV20-1; j_call: TRBJ2-7; d_call: .; cdr3_nt: TGCAGTGCTAGTGACTCTCGCGGACGTACCTACGAGCAGTACTTC; cdr3_aa: CSASDSRGRTYEQYF
clone_size: .; v_call: TRBV5-4; j_call: TRBJ2-2; d_call: TRBD2; cdr3_nt: TGTGCCAGCAGCTTGGATCCGGGAGGCAACACCGGGGAGCTGTTTTTT; cdr3_aa: CASSLDPGGNTGELFF
clone_size: few; v_call: TRBV28; j_call: TRBJ2-5; d_call: .; cdr3_nt: TGTGCCAGCAGTTCCCTGAGGCAGGCCCAGACCCAGTACTTC; cdr3_aa: CASSSLRQAQTQYF
clone_size: .; v_call: TRBV4-3; j_call: TRBJ2-7; d_call: TRBD1; cdr3_nt: TGCGCCAGCAGCCGGACAACAGGGGATTTTTACGAGCAGTACTTC; cdr3_aa: CASSRTTGDFYEQYF
clone_size: .; v_call: TRBV9; j_call: TRBJ2-3; d_call: .; cdr3_nt: TGTGCCAGCAGCGCCGGGGTCCCCACAGATACGCAGTATTTT; cdr3_aa: CASSAGVPTDTQYF
clone_size: .; v_call: TRBV11-2; j_call: TRBJ2-1; d_call: TRBD2; cdr3_nt: TGTGCCAGCAGCCGCTCAGGACTAGCGGGAGCCACCTACAATGAGCAGTTCTTC; cdr3_aa: CASSRSGLAGATYNEQFF
clone_size: once; v_call: TRBV18; j_call: TRBJ1-2; d_call: .; cdr3_nt: TGTGCCAGCTCACCACAAGTGGAGGGTAGGAGTGGCTACACCTTC; cdr3_aa: CASSPQVEGRSGYTF
clone_size: few; v_call: TRBV15; j_call: TRBJ1-1; d_call: .; cdr3_nt: TGTGCCACCAGCGTTAACCCAATCTCTCCTGAAGCTTTCTTT; cdr3_aa: CATSVNPISPEAFF
clone_size: .; v_call: TRBV20-1; j_call: TRBJ2-1; d_call: TRBD2; cdr3_nt: TGCAGTGCTAGAGATCGGACTAGCGGAGCAATCAATGAGCAGTTCTTC; cdr3_aa: CSARDRTSGAINEQFF
clone_size: many; v_call: TRBV28; j_call: TRBJ2-7; d_call: .; cdr3_nt: TGTGCCAGCAGTTTATACTCCTACGAGCAGTACTTC; cdr3_aa: CASSLYSYEQYF
clone_size: .; v_call: TRBV19; j_call: TRBJ2-7; d_call: TRBD1; cdr3_nt: TGTGCCAGTAGTAACGGACAGGACTACGAGCAGTACTTC; cdr3_aa: CASSNGQDYEQYF
clone_size: many; v_call: TRBV30; j_call: TRBJ2-3; d_call: .; cdr3_nt: TGTGCCTGGAGTGTACCAGATACGCAGTATTTT; cdr3_aa: CAWSVPDTQYF
clone_size: few; v_call: TRBV19; j_call: TRBJ2-3; d_call: TRBD2; cdr3_nt: TGTGCCAGTAGTAGATCCGGGACTAGCGGCACGAATACGCAGTATTTT; cdr3_aa: CASSRSGTSGTNTQYF
clone_size: few; v_call: TRBV20-1; j_call: TRBJ2-1; d_call: TRBD2; cdr3_nt: TGCAGTGCCTCACTAGCGGGAGGGATCGATGAGCAGTTCTTC; cdr3_aa: CSASLAGGIDEQFF
clone_size: .; v_call: TRBV20-1; j_call: TRBJ2-2; d_call: .; cdr3_nt: TGCAGCCACAGGGTCGCGAACACCGGGGAGCTGTTTTTT; cdr3_aa: CSHRVANTGELFF
clone_size: .; v_call: TRBV20-1; j_call: TRBJ2-7; d_call: .; cdr3_nt: TGCAGTGCTAGAGGGACAGCAGACTTACTGACTTACGAGCAGTACTTC; cdr3_aa: CSARGTADLLTYEQYF
clone_size: many; v_call: TRBV6-1; j_call: TRBJ2-5; d_call: TRBD1; cdr3_nt: TGTGCCAGCAGTCGTTACAGGGGAATGGGAGAGACCCAGTACTTC; cdr3_aa: CASSRYRGMGETQYF
clone_size: few; v_call: TRBV6-2/TRBV6-3; j_call: TRBJ2-7; d_call: .; cdr3_nt: TGTGCCAGCAGTCCCACCGGGTCTACCTGGATCGAGCAGTACTTC; cdr3_aa: CASSPTGSTWIEQYF
clone_size: many; v_call: TRBV12-3/TRBV12-4; j_call: TRBJ2-7; d_call: .; cdr3_nt: TGTGCCAGCAGTTTATCAGGGTACGAGCAGTACTTC; cdr3_aa: CASSLSGYEQYF
clone_size: few; v_call: TRBV12-3/TRBV12-4; j_call: TRBJ2-1; d_call: .; cdr3_nt: TGTGCCAGCGCCATGGCGGACCGCTCCTACAATGAGCAGTTCTTC; cdr3_aa: CASAMADRSYNEQFF
clone_size: many; v_call: TRBV5-1; j_call: TRBJ2-1; d_call: .; cdr3_nt: TGTGCCAGCAGTTTAGGAGGGAGATCCTACAATGAGCAGTTCTTC; cdr3_aa: CASSLGGRSYNEQFF
clone_size: few; v_call: TRBV7-2; j_call: TRBJ2-2; d_call: TRBD1; cdr3_nt: TGTGCCAGCATCCGCTCAGGGGGGAACACCGGGGAGCTGTTTTTT; cdr3_aa: CASIRSGGNTGELFF
clone_size: few; v_call: TRBV14; j_call: TRBJ2-7; d_call: .; cdr3_nt: TGTGCCAGCAGCCAAGAGGTTGGGGGACACGAGCAGTACTTC; cdr3_aa: CASSQEVGGHEQYF
clone_size: few; v_call: TRBV24-1; j_call: TRBJ1-4; d_call: .; cdr3_nt: TGTGCCACCAGTGACCTCACCCGACAGGAACCTAATGAAAAACTGTTTTTT; cdr3_aa: CATSDLTRQEPNEKLFF
clone_size: many; v_call: TRBV12-3/TRBV12-4; j_call: TRBJ2-6; d_call: .; cdr3_nt: TGTGCCAGCAGTTTTAACAGAAACTCTGGGGCCAACGTCCTGACTTTC; cdr3_aa: CASSFNRNSGANVLTF
clone_size: few; v_call: TRBV30; j_call: TRBJ2-7; d_call: .; cdr3_nt: TGTGCCTGGATCCCTAACAGCTACGAGCAGTACTTC; cdr3_aa: CAWIPNSYEQYF
clone_size: .; v_call: TRBV2; j_call: TRBJ1-6; d_call: .; cdr3_nt: TGTGCCAGCAGTGAAGTCCCGGCCAGGGGTTCACCCCTCCACTTT; cdr3_aa: CASSEVPARGSPLHF
clone_size: many; v_call: TRBV20-1; j_call: TRBJ2-1; d_call: .; cdr3_nt: TGCAGTGCCCCCGCGGCTAGGAGGGGTGGGACTGAGCAGTTCTTC; cdr3_aa: CSAPAARRGGTEQFF